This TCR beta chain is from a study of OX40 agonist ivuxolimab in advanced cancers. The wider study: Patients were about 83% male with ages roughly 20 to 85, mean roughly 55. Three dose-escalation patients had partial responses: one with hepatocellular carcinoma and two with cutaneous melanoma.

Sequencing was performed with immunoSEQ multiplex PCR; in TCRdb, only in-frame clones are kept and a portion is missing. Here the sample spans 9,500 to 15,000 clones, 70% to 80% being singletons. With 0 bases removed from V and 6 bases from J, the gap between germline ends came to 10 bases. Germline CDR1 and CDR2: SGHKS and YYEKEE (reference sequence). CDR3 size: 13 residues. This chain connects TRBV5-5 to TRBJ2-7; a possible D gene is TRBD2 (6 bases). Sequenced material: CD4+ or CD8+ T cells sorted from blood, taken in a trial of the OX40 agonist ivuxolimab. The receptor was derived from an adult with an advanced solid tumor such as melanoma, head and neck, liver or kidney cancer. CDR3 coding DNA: TGTGCCAGCAGCTTGGTGGAGGGTACCGAGCAGTACTTC. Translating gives CASSLVEGTEQYF.